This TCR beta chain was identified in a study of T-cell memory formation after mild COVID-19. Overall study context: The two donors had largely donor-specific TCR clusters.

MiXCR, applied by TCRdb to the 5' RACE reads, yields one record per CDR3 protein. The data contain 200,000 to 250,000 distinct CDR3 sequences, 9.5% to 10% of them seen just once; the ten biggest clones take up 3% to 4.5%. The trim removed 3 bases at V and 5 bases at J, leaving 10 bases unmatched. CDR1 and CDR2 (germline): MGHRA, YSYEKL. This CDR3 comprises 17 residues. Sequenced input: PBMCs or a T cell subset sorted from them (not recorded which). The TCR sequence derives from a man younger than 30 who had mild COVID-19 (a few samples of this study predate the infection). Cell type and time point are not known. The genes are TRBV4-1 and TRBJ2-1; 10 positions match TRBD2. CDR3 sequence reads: CASSQRRSSGGHNEQFF. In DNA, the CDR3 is TGCGCCAGCAGCCAGAGGAGGTCTAGCGGGGGCCACAATGAGCAGTTCTTC.